These 10 T cell receptor beta chains originate from one sample sequenced in a study of T cells in Graves' hyperthyroidism and ophthalmopathy. Amplification of TCR beta CDR3 regions was performed using RNA transcripts as template. The HTBI primer set was used in a first-round RT-PCR of the TCR CDR3. One entry per CDR3 protein results from TCRdb running MiXCR on the multiplex PCR reads. The repertoire holds around 35,000 distinct CDR3 sequences, with roughly 52% as singletons. The source material was blood. These receptors originate from a man aged 40-49 years with Graves' ophthalmopathy.

The gene calls are TRBV6-5 and TRBJ2-7; D possibly corresponds to TRBD2 (6 bases). Trimming took off 0 bases at V and 3 bases at J, with 12 bases between the two ends. The CDR3 sequence is 15 residues long. Germline V gene sequence: CDR1 MNHEY, CDR2 SVGAGI. CDR3 bases: TGTGCCAGCAGTTACTCACCGGGACTGAGCTACGAGCAGTACTTC. It is translated as CASSYSPGLSYEQYF.

The chain combines TRBV5-6 with TRBJ2-3, with D perhaps matching TRBD1 or TRBD2 (5 bases each). This CDR3 contains 16 residues. Germline values: CDR1 SGHDT, CDR2 YYEEEE. The germline V and J ends were trimmed by 2 bases and 2 bases, with 15 bases remaining between them. The CDR3 nucleotides are TGTGCCAGCAGCTTCCGCGGGTCCAGGGTCACAGATACGCAGTATTTT. It codes for CASSFRGSRVTDTQYF.

This clonotype was seen many times. This chain connects TRBV4-2 to TRBJ1-5, with D possibly matching TRBD1 (5 bases). Germline V gives CDR1 LGHNA, CDR2 YNFKEQ. CDR3 size: 14 residues. Trimming shortened V by 8 bases and J by 5 bases, and 16 bases separated the two germline ends. CDR3 nucleotide sequence: TGTGCCAGCGGCGGGGCAGGGCGGGATCAGCCCCAGCATTTT. Its protein product is CASGGAGRDQPQHF.

This clonotype was observed a single time. V and J are TRBV15 and TRBJ1-6; D uncertain. Per the germline V gene, CDR1 is LNHNV and CDR2 is YYDKDF (reference sequence). The CDR3 spans 14 residues. The V and J ends lost 3 bases and 5 bases respectively, with 8 bases between them. The DNA for the CDR3 is TGTGCCACCAGCAGTCCAAATAATAATTCACCCCTCCACTTT. It yields the protein CATSSPNNNSPLHF.

This clonotype appeared many times. The J gene is TRBJ1-2, the V gene TRBV27; no firm D call. In germline, CDR1 is MNHEY, CDR2 SMNVEV (reference sequence). The CDR3 is made up of 17 amino acids. Trimming shortened V by 7 bases and J by 4 bases, and 25 bases separated the two germline ends. In DNA form, the CDR3 reads TGTGCCAGCATTAACCTCCCCCTAACCGGGAGCACCTATGGCTACACCTTC. Protein product: CASINLPLTGSTYGYTF.

This clonotype has ten or more counts. The gene calls are TRBV20-1 and TRBJ2-5, with D perhaps matching TRBD1 (6 bases). This CDR3 contains 14 residues. The germline V gene has CDR1 DFQATT and CDR2 SNEGSKA (reference sequence). Trimming cost V 4 bases and J 0 bases, with 12 bases left between them. The CDR3: CSATIWTDQETQYF. The CDR3 bases are TGCAGTGCTACTATTTGGACAGACCAAGAGACCCAGTACTTC.

The V and J genes are TRBV5-4 and TRBJ1-2; the D gene is possibly TRBD1 (5 bases). Trimming took 5 bases from V and 10 from J, leaving 21 bases between them. The CDR3 is 14 residues long. Germline CDR1 reads SGHNT; CDR2 reads YYREEE (reference sequence). DNA for the CDR3: TGTGCCAGCAGGAATGTGGCAGGGTTTCCGGACTACACCTTC. Translating it yields CASRNVAGFPDYTF.

This clonotype was observed many times. The chain employs TRBV20-1 and TRBJ1-5; 7 nucleotides line up with TRBD1. V lost 4 bases to trimming and J lost 3 bases; unmatched junction nucleotides: 9. The germline V gene has CDR1 DFQATT and CDR2 SNEGSKA (reference sequence). This CDR3 has 15 amino acids. CDR3 nucleotide sequence: TGCAGTGCTAAAAGGACAGGAACCCCCAATCAGCCCCAGCATTTT. It codes for CSAKRTGTPNQPQHF.

This chain connects TRBV18 to TRBJ2-5; TRBD2 matches at 12 bases. CDR3 length: 16 amino acids. CDR1 KGHSH and CDR2 LQKENI come from the germline V gene. V shed 6 bases and J 1 base; nucleotides not matched to a gene: 6. The CDR3 spells CASSPGLAGFQETQYF. The CDR3 DNA sequence: TGTGCCAGCTCTCCTGGACTAGCGGGGTTCCAAGAGACCCAGTACTTC. Filled out from reference TRBV18 and TRBJ2-5, the complete variable domain reads NAGVMQNPRHLVRRRGQEARLRCSPMKGHSHVYWYRQLPEEGLKFMVYLQKENIIDESGMPKERFSAEFPKEGPSILRIQQVVRGDSAAYFCASSPGLAGFQETQYFGPGTRLLVL.

The chain has TRBV11-2 and TRBJ2-7; 7 nucleotides agree with TRBD2. CDR3 size: 14 residues. Germline V gene sequence: CDR1 SGHAT, CDR2 FQNNGV. Trimming at V came to 3 bases and at J to 0 bases, leaving 2 bases not matched to a gene. The CDR3 loop is CASSLTGGSYEQYF. CDR3 bases: TGTGCCAGCAGCTTGACGGGGGGCTCCTACGAGCAGTACTTC.